This T cell receptor beta chain was found in a study of graft-versus-host responses after intestinal transplantation. General observations from the study: Detected in recipient marrow were GvH clones, some of which were first observed in ileum or blood. The study associated peak circulating GvH clone levels with early post-transplant HvG declines.

Sequencing was performed with immunoSEQ multiplex PCR; in TCRdb, only in-frame clones are kept and a portion is missing. This sample has tens of thousands of clones, with roughly nine tenths found just once. Notes on this clone: The antigen remains unidentified.

CDR1 and CDR2 from the germline V gene are SNHLY and FYNNEI. V lost 3 bases and J lost 0; bases outside the gene matches: 5. This CDR3 is built from 17 residues. The chain combines TRBV2 with TRBJ2-1; 10 bases match TRBD2. The material sequenced was unstimulated CD8+ T cells sorted from spleen or lymph node cells, taken before intestinal transplant. This receptor was taken from a human donor who received an intestinal transplant. CDR3 nucleotides: TGTGCCAGCAGTGATCCGACTAGCGGGCCCTCCTACAATGAGCAGTTCTTC. This sequence encodes CASSDPTSGPSYNEQFF. Full variable domain (outside the CDR3, taken from reference TRBV2 and TRBJ2-1): EPEVTQTPSHQVTQMGQEVILRCVPISNHLYFYWYRQILGQKVEFLVSFYNNEISEKSEIFDDQFSVERPDGSNFTLKIRSTKLEDSAMYFCASSDPTSGPSYNEQFFGPGTRLTVL.